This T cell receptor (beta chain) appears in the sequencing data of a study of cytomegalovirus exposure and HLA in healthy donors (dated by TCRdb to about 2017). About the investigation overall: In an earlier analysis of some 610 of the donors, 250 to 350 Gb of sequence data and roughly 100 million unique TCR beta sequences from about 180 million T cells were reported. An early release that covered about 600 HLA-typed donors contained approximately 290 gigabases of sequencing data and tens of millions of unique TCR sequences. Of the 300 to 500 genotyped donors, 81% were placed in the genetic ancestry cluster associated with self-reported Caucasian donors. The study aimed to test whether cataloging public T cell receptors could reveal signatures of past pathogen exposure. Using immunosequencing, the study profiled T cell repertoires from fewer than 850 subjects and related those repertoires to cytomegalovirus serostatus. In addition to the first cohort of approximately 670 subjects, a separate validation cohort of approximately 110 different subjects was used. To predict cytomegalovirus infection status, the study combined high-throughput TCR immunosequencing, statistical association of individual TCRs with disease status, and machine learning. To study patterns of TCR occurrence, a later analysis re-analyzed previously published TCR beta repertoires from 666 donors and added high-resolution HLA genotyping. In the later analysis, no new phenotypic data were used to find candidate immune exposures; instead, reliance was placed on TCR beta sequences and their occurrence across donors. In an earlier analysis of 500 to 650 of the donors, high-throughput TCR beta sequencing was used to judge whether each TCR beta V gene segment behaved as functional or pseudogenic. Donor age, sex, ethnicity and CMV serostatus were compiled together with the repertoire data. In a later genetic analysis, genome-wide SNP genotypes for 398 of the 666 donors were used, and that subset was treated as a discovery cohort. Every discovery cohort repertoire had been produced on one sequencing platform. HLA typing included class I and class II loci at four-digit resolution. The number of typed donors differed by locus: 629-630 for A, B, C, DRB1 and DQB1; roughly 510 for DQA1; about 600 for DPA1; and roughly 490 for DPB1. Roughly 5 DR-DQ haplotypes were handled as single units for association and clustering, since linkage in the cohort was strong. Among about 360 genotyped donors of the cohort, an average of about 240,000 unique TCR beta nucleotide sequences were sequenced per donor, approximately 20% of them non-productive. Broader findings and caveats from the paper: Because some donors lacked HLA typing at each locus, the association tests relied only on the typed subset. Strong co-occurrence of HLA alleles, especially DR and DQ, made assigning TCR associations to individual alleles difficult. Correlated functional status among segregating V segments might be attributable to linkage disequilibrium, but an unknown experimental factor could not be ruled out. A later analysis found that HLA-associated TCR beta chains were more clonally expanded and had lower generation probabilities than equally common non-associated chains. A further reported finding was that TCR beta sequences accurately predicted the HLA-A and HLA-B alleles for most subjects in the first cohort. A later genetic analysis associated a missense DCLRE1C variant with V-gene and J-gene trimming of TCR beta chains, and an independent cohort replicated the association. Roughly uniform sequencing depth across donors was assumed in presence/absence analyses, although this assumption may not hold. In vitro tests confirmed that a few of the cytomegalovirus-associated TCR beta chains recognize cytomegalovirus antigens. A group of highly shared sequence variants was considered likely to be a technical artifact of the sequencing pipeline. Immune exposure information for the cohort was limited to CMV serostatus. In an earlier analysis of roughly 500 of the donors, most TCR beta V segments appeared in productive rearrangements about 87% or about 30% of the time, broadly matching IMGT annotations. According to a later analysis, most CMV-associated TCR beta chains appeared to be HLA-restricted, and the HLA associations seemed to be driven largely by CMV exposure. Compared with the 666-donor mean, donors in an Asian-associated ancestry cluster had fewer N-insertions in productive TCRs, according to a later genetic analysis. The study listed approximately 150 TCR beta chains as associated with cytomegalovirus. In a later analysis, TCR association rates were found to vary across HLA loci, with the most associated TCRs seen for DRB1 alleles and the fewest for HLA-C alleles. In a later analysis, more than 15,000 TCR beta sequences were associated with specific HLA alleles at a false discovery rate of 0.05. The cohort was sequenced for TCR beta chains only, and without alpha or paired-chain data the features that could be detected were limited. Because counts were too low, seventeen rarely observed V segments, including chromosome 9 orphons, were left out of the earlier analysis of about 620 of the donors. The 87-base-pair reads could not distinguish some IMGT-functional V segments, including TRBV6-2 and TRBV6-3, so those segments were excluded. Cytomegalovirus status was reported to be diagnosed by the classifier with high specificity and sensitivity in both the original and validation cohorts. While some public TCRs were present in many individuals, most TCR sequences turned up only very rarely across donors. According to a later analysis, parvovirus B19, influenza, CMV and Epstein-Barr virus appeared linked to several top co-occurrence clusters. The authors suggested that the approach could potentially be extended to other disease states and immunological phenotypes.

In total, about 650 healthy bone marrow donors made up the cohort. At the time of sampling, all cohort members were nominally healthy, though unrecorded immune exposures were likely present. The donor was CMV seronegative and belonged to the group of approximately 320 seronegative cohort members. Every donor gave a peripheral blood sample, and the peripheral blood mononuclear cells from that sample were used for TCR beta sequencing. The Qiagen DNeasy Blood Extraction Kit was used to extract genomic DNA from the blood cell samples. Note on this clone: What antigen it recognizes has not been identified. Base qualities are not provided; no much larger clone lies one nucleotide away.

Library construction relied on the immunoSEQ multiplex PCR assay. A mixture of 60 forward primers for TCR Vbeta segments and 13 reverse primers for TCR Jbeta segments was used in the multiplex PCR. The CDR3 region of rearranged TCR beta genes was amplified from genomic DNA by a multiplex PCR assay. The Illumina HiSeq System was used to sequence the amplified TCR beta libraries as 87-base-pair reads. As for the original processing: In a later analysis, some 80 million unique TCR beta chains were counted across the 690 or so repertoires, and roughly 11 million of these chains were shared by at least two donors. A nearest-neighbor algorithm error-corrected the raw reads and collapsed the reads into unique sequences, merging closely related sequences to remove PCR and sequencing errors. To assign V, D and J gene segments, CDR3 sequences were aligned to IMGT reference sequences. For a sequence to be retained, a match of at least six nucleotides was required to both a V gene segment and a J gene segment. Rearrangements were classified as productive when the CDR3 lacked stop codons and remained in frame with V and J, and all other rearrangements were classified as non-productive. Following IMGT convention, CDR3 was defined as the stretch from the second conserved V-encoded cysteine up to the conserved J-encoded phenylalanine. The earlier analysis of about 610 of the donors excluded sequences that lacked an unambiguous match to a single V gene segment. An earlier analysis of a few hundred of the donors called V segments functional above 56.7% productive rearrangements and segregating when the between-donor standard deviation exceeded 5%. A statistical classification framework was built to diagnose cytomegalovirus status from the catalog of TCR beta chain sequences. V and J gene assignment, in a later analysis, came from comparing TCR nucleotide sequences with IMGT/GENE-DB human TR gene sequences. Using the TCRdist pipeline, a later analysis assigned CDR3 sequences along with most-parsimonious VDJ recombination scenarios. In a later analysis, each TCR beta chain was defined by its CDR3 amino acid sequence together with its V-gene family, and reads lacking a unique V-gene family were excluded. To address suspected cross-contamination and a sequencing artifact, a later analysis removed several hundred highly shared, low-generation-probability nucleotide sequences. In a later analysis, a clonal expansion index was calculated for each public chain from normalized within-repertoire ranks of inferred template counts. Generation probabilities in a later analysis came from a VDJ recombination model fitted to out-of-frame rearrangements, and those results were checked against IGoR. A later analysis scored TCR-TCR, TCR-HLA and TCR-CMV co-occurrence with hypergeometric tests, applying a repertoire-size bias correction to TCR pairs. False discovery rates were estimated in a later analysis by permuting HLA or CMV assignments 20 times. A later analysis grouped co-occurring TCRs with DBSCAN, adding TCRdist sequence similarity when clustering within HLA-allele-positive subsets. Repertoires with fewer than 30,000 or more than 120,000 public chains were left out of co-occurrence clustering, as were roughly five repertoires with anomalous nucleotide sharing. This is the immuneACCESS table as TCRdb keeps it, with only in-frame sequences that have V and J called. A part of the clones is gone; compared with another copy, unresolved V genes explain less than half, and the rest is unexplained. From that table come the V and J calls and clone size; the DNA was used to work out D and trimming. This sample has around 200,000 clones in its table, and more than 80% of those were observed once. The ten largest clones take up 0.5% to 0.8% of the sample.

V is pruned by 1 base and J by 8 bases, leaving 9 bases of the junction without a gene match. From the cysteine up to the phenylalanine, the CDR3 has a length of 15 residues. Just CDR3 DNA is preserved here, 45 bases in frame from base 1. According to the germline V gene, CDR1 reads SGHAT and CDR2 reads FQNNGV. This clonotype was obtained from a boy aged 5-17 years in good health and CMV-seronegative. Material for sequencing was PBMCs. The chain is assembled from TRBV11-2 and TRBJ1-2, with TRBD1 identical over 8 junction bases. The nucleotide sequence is TGTGCCAGCAGCTTAGGGGGACAGGCTTCTCGGGGCTACACCTTC. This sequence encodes CASSLGGQASRGYTF.